This T cell receptor (beta chain) was sequenced for a study of blood T cell repertoires in COVID-19 (dated by TCRdb to about 2020). For context, the study as a whole: Samples from collaborators originated in the United States, Italy and Spain and spanned both the acute and convalescent phases of COVID-19. The material from the prospective study consisted of cDNA or gDNA derived from T cells, B-cell-depleted T cells, or PBMCs. Subjects who had been exposed to COVID-19, were actively infected with it, or had recovered from it provided the deeply sampled blood TCRbeta repertoires that made up the dataset. The repertoires were made available in a free public database intended to serve as a resource for research on the immune response to SARS-CoV-2. Samples were obtained from the ongoing ImmuneRACE study (first 160 participants) and from about 1,300 subjects provided by 6 global collaborators. The sample metadata nearly always contained a de-identified subject ID, COVID-19 status, age in years and sex. Where available, HLA class I and class II types were obtained from metadata supplied by the sample provider rather than from assay-based typing. Paper-wide results and their limitations: How much clinical and demographic metadata was included differed by source and by participant, and the metadata was provided uncurated.

Note on this clone: The target of this receptor is not known. Qualities for individual bases were not recorded, and no much larger clone is one base off.

Participants in the prospective study were aged 18 to 89 years, lived in some 24 United States geographic areas, and enrolled through a virtual design. In the prospective study, cohorts were assigned on the basis of participant-reported clinical history obtained from a screening survey and a study questionnaire. Each participant in the prospective study had whole blood, serum and a nasopharyngeal or oropharyngeal swab collected by mobile phlebotomists. Additional blood draws and questionnaires over an approximately 2-month period could optionally be provided by prospective study participants. Blood samples from the prospective study were shipped frozen or at room temperature prior to DNA extraction. The CDR3 starts with the cysteine, ends with the phenylalanine, and has 14 residues. This entry keeps only the CDR3 DNA: 42 bases, framed from base 1. Germline trimming amounts to 8 bases on V and 10 bases on J, with 9 as the count of junction bases outside the gene matches. Taken from the germline V gene, the CDR1 and CDR2 loops are SGHAT and FQNNGV.

TCRbeta CDR3 regions were amplified from genomic DNA by means of the immunoSEQ Assay, a bias-controlled multiplex PCR. On the authors' methods: Nucleated cell counts per sample were estimated from amplification of reference gene primers within the assay. Sequence reads were collapsed and filtered to measure the absolute abundance of every unique TCRbeta CDR3 rearrangement. For each sample, productive Simpson clonality was calculated as the square root of Simpson's diversity index over productive rearrangements. TCRdb re-hosts the immuneACCESS table, in-frame sequences only. Its copies lack some clones; in the studies checked, an unresolved V gene accounts for under half of them, and the cause for the rest is not known. V and J calls plus clone size are reproduced from that table; the DNA served to infer D and trimming. Across this sample there are approximately 150,000 clones, with almost 85% seen only once. The top ten constitute 3% to 3.5% of the sample.

The sequence was collected from a woman aged 45 to 65 with acute COVID-19. Sequenced: PBMCs or T cells enriched from blood (not recorded which). The rearranged segments are TRBV11-2 and TRBJ2-1; 12 bases in between match TRBD2. The nucleotide sequence reads as follows: TGTGCCAGCCGACTAGCGGGAGTCGTATTGGAGCAGTTCTTC. Translated, this gives CASRLAGVVLEQFF.